The present TCR beta chain was sequenced within a study of blood T cell repertoires in COVID-19. Study-level information: Some COVID-19 samples were acute and others convalescent; all came from the United States, Italy and Spain. The analysed material was cDNA or gDNA that came from T cells, B-cell-depleted T cells, or PBMCs.

The CDR3 is 16 residues long. From germline, CDR1 is SGHTA and CDR2 FQGNSA. Trimming took 1 base from V and 6 from J, leaving 16 bases between them. In the authors' methods: From reference gene primer amplification, estimates of nucleated cell counts were derived. Libraries were prepared by immunoSEQ multiplex PCR; TCRdb keeps only in-frame clonotypes and omits some of them. V and J calls and clone size are given by that table; D and trimming were obtained from the DNA. The sample includes roughly 140,000 clones, around 72% of them seen just once. The material sequenced was peripheral blood. The receptor comes from a woman in her sixties or seventies with acute or convalescent COVID-19. This chain links TRBV7-2 with TRBJ2-1; D is perhaps TRBD1 (6 bases). CDR3 protein: CASSLVGTSPLNEQFF. The CDR3 bases are TGTGCCAGCAGCTTAGTAGGGACATCCCCTCTCAATGAGCAGTTCTTC.